The 14 T cell receptor beta chains below all came from one sample that was sequenced in a study of cytomegalovirus exposure and HLA in healthy donors. Amplification used 60 Vbeta primers and 13 Jbeta primers. The data were produced by immunoSEQ multiplex PCR, yet TCRdb's version contains in-frame clones alone and is incomplete. The data hold some 170,000 clones, with roughly two thirds observed a single time. The sequencing sample was made of PBMCs. These receptors all stem from a young woman in good health and CMV-seronegative.

This chain links TRBV5-6 with TRBJ2-1, with 10 nucleotides matching TRBD2. The V segment lost 4 bases and the J segment 2 bases; nucleotides outside the gene matches: 3. CDR1 and CDR2 (germline): SGHDT, YYEEEE. The CDR3 is made up of 15 amino acids. The CDR3 sequence: CASSVTSGTYNEQFF. For the CDR3, the DNA is TGTGCCAGCAGCGTAACTAGCGGGACCTACAATGAGCAGTTCTTC.

The V gene is TRBV29-1, the J gene TRBJ1-2; 10 positions agree with TRBD1. CDR3 length: 13 amino acids. Trimming removed 7 bases from V and 5 bases from J; junction bases left unmatched: 7. Germline lookup yields CDR1 SQVTM and CDR2 ANQGSEA. Here the CDR3 reads CSARQGATYGYTF. The DNA for the CDR3 is TGCAGCGCAAGACAGGGGGCTACGTATGGCTACACCTTC.

V gene TRBV28 combines with J gene TRBJ2-1; 9 bases line up with TRBD1. The V gene's germline CDR1 is MDHEN and CDR2 SYDVKM. The CDR3 spans 15 residues. J lost 3 bases, V lost 3 bases, and 3 bases had no gene match. CDR3 amino acids: CASSFGQGFYNEQFF. CDR3 in DNA: TGTGCCAGCAGTTTCGGACAGGGGTTCTACAATGAGCAGTTCTTC.

This chain connects TRBV7-3 to TRBJ1-1; D is possibly TRBD1 (5 bases). The CDR3 length is 15 residues. The V gene lost 4 bases and the J gene lost 3 bases, with 15 bases spanning the gap. CDR1 is SGHTA and CDR2 is FQGTGA in the germline V gene. CDR3 sequence: CASSSQAGLYTEAFF. The CDR3 nucleotides read TGTGCCAGCAGCTCCCAAGCGGGGCTCTACACTGAAGCTTTCTTT.

The CDR3 loop is CASSQGWGQGNEKLFF. CDR3 nucleotides: TGCGCCAGCAGCCAAGGCTGGGGACAGGGGAATGAAAAACTGTTTTTT. The chain joins TRBV4-3 to TRBJ1-4; 10 nucleotides agree with TRBD1. The V and J ends lost 1 base and 5 bases, in that order; junction bases with no gene match: 4. The germline V gene has CDR1 LGHNA and CDR2 YSLEER. This CDR3 spans 16 amino acids.

The V gene is TRBV29-1, the J gene TRBJ1-2; D gene uncertain. CDR3 length: 10 amino acids. Germline CDR1 reads SQVTM; CDR2 reads ANQGSEA. Trimming took off 5 bases at V and 3 bases at J, with 4 bases between the two ends. CDR3 sequence: CSVFDYGYTF. CDR3 DNA sequence: TGCAGCGTTTTCGACTATGGCTACACCTTC.

This clone was seen more than once but under ten times. The chain joins TRBV19 to TRBJ2-2; maybe TRBD1 (5 bases). The CDR3 covers 14 residues. V was pared by 7 bases and J by 2 bases, with 11 bases between. From germline, CDR1 is LNHDA and CDR2 SQIVND (reference sequence). The CDR3 spells CASMGRTNTGELFF. The CDR3 nucleotides are TGTGCCAGTATGGGCAGGACAAACACCGGGGAGCTGTTTTTT.

This clone was detected only a few times. The chain combines TRBV30 with TRBJ1-1; unclear D gene. Trimming stripped 3 bases from V and 1 base from J, with 9 bases between. The CDR3 is made up of 13 amino acids. Germline assignment: CDR1 GTSNPN and CDR2 SVGIG (reference sequence). The CDR3 region is CAWRSYRNTEAFF. Here the CDR3 DNA reads TGTGCCTGGAGATCGTACAGGAACACTGAAGCTTTCTTT.

This clone has just a few counts. The chain employs TRBV29-1 and TRBJ2-3; 8 bases fit TRBD2. The CDR3 totals 16 residues. Germline trimming cut 1 base from V and 3 bases from J; bases unmatched to any gene: 9. Germline V gene lookup returns CDR1 SQVTM and CDR2 ANQGSEA. CDR3: CSVEGGGGRGTDTQYF. The CDR3 DNA is TGCAGCGTTGAAGGGGGCGGGGGGCGTGGGACAGATACGCAGTATTTT.

V is TRBV6-4 and J is TRBJ2-1, with a weak D call TRBD1 (6 bases). V lost 6 bases to trimming and J lost 1 base, with 10 bases between them. Germline lookup yields CDR1 MRHNA and CDR2 SNTAGT. The CDR3 has 14 amino acids. CDR3 nucleotides: TGTGCCAGCAGCACGACAGGTTCCTACAATGAGCAGTTCTTC. It is translated as CASSTTGSYNEQFF.

The gene calls are TRBV7-6 and TRBJ1-1; 8 nucleotides agree with TRBD1. Germline CDR1 SGHVS, CDR2 FNYEAQ. This CDR3 is built from 13 residues. Trimming took 1 base from V and 10 from J; bases not matched to a gene: 5. This CDR3 is CASSLGGGTGAFF. The CDR3 nucleotides read TGTGCCAGCAGCTTAGGGGGGGGGACAGGAGCTTTCTTT.

The V and J genes are TRBV12-5 and TRBJ1-5, with D perhaps TRBD1 (5 bases). Germline lookup yields CDR1 LGHNT and CDR2 FRNRAP. The V end was cut by 0 bases, the J end by 2 bases, with 14 bases between. The CDR3 has 17 amino acids. The CDR3 here is CASGLVLSGGGNQPQHF. The DNA of the CDR3 is TGTGCTAGTGGTTTGGTACTTTCGGGAGGGGGCAATCAGCCCCAGCATTTT.

This clone has only a few counts. CDR3 DNA: TGTGCCAGCAGCTCGGACAGCTACAATGAGCAGTTCTTC. Translated, it gives CASSSDSYNEQFF. The chain links TRBV7-3 to TRBJ2-1, with TRBD1 as a possible D gene (6 bases). V lost 4 bases to trimming and J lost 3 bases, with 7 bases between them. The CDR3 sequence is 13 residues long. Germline V gene lookup returns CDR1 SGHTA and CDR2 FQGTGA. The variable domain in full, completed from reference TRBV7-3 and TRBJ2-1, reads GAGVSQTPSNKVTEKGKYVELRCDPISGHTALYWYRQSLGQGPEFLIYFQGTGAADDSGLPNDRFFAVRPEGSVSTLKIQRTERGDSAVYLCASSSDSYNEQFFGPGTRLTVL.

The CDR3 loop reads CAWSVGAGRNIQYF. DNA for the CDR3: TGTGCCTGGAGTGTAGGAGCGGGGAGGAACATTCAGTACTTC. The gene calls are TRBV30 and TRBJ2-4; 7 positions match TRBD2. V gave up 0 bases and J gave up 7 bases; unmatched junction bases: 6. In germline, CDR1 is GTSNPN, CDR2 SVGIG (reference sequence). CDR3 length equals 14 residues.